Presented here are 6 T cell receptor beta chains from one specimen sequenced in a study of response to subunit inactivated influenza vaccine. One entry per CDR3 protein results from TCRdb running MiXCR on the RT-PCR reads. Among 500,000 to 600,000 distinct CDR3 sequences listed, 16% were seen once. Sequencing used CD4+ T cells sorted from PBMCs, obtained less than 25 months after vaccination. The receptors were sampled from a man aged 45-69 years who received an inactivated influenza vaccine.

The rearrangement links TRBV20-1 to TRBJ1-1, with D maybe TRBD1 (5 bases). Germline V gives CDR1 DFQATT, CDR2 SNEGSKA (reference sequence). CDR3 length: 13 residues. The V gene lost 5 bases and the J gene lost 4 bases, with 14 bases spanning the gap. In nucleotides, the CDR3 is TGCAGTGCTTTCCGACGTGGGACCACTGAAGCTTTCTTT. This sequence encodes CSAFRRGTTEAFF.

The chain recombines TRBV20-1 with TRBJ2-1, with D unresolved. Germline CDR1 is DFQATT and CDR2 is SNEGSKA (reference sequence). The CDR3 length is 14 residues. The V end was cut by 6 bases, the J end by 6 bases, with 18 bases between. The CDR3 is CSATLSSLGNEQFF. CDR3 nucleotides: TGCAGTGCGACCCTTAGCAGCCTAGGCAATGAGCAGTTCTTC.

This clonotype was counted between two and nine times. The chain links TRBV28 to TRBJ2-1; tentatively, D is TRBD1 (6 bases). This CDR3 spans 15 amino acids. Trimming stripped 10 bases from V and 6 bases from J, with 22 bases between. In germline, CDR1 is MDHEN, CDR2 SYDVKM. CDR3 nucleotide sequence: TGTGCCACAACCGAGGACAGCAACAGCGTCAATGAGCAGTTCTTC. This gives the protein CATTEDSNSVNEQFF.

The V and J genes are TRBV11-2 and TRBJ2-7, with D perhaps TRBD2 (6 bases). The CDR3 is 15 amino acids. The V gene's germline CDR1 is SGHAT and CDR2 FQNNGV. Trimming removed 1 base at V and 0 bases at J, with 10 bases between. Written as DNA, the CDR3 is TGTGCCAGCAGCTTAGCGGGAGTGTCCTCCTACGAGCAGTACTTC. It encodes CASSLAGVSSYEQYF.

V gene TRBV7-3 combines with J gene TRBJ1-2; tentative D call: TRBD1 (6 bases). Germline CDR1 reads SGHTA; CDR2 reads FQGTGA. The CDR3 has 13 residues. V dropped 2 bases and J dropped 8 bases, with 12 bases sitting between them. This CDR3 is CASSLFGGDGYTF. The DNA for the CDR3 is TGTGCCAGCAGCTTATTCGGGGGCGACGGCTACACCTTC. The whole variable domain, remainder taken from reference TRBV7-3 and TRBJ1-2, is GAGVSQTPSNKVTEKGKYVELRCDPISGHTALYWYRQSLGQGPEFLIYFQGTGAADDSGLPNDRFFAVRPEGSVSTLKIQRTERGDSAVYLCASSLFGGDGYTFGSGTRLTVV.

There are a few counts of this clonotype. CDR3: CASSQKVSPYYSYNEQFF. CDR3 DNA: TGCGCCAGCAGCCAAAAGGTCAGTCCTTACTACTCCTACAATGAGCAGTTCTTC. The rearrangement uses TRBV4-3 and TRBJ2-1; no reliable D call. Germline CDR1 reads LGHNA; CDR2 reads YSLEER. The V and J ends lost 2 bases and 0 bases respectively, with 17 bases between them. The CDR3 is made up of 18 amino acids.